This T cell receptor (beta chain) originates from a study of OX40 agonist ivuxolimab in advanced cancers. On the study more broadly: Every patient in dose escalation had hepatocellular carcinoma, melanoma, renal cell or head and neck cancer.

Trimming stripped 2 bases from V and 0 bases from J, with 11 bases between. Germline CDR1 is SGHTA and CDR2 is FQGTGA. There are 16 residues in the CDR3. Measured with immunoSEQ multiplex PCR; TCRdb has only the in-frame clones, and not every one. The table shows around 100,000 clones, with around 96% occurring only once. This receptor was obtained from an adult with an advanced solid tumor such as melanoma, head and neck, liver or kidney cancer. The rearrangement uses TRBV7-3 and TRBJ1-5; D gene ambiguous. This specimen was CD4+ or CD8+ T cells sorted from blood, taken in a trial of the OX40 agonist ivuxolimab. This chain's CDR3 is CASSLSTDYSNQPQHF. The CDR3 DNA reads TGTGCCAGCAGCTTATCTACAGATTATAGCAATCAGCCCCAGCATTTT. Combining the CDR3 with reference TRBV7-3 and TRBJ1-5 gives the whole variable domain GAGVSQTPSNKVTEKGKYVELRCDPISGHTALYWYRQSLGQGPEFLIYFQGTGAADDSGLPNDRFFAVRPEGSVSTLKIQRTERGDSAVYLCASSLSTDYSNQPQHFGDGTRLSIL.